This TCR beta chain was captured by sequencing in a study of blood T cell repertoires in COVID-19. Repertoires were generated with immunoSEQ multiplex PCR, while TCRdb's copy carries only in-frame clones and drops some. The top ten clones hold 2.3% of a sample with approximately 140,000 clones, more than 70% of them seen once. CDR1 is SGHNT and CDR2 is YYREEE in the germline V gene (reference sequence). This CDR3 contains 15 residues. Trimming pared 1 base from V and 0 bases from J, leaving 10 bases between. Sequenced sample: peripheral blood. The sequence came from a human donor in a cohort sampled during active COVID-19. The V and J genes are TRBV5-4 and TRBJ2-5, with D unclear. CDR3 amino acids: CASSLWLADQETQYF. The CDR3, as DNA: TGTGCCAGCAGCTTGTGGTTGGCGGACCAAGAGACCCAGTACTTC.